This T cell receptor (beta chain) was recorded in a study of CD8 T cells in ankylosing spondylitis. There are 14 residues in the CDR3. The J segment lost 7 bases and the V segment lost 2 bases, leaving 4 bases of the junction unmatched. MiXCR, applied by TCRdb to the 5' RACE reads, yields one record per CDR3 protein. The repertoire holds a few hundred thousand distinct CDR3 sequences, around 20% seen once, with 13% in the top ten. This clonotype has more than one count but fewer than ten. The source of this sequence is a male donor with ankylosing spondylitis or in good health (not recorded which). The gene calls are TRBV12-3 or TRBV12-4 and TRBJ2-7, with 11 bases identical to TRBD2. The sample taken for sequencing was blood, either unsorted or a sorted T cell fraction (not recorded which). In DNA, the CDR3 is TGTGCCAGCAGTTTACTGTCTAGCGGGGGGGAGCAGTACTTC. The encoded protein is CASSLLSSGGEQYF.